Presented here are 13 T cell receptor beta chains from one specimen sequenced in a study of molecular identifiers for immune sequencing clone quantification. One entry per CDR3 protein, called by TCRdb with MiXCR from the PCR reads. The data hold about 330,000 distinct CDR3 sequences, with under 25% observed a single time. Sequenced sample: naive CD8+ T cells from blood, with Jurkat cell RNA spiked in. The subset here: FACS-sorted CD8+CD4-CCR7+CD45RA+ naive T cells. The receptors stem from a human donor in good health. Some libraries in this study had Jurkat cell RNA spiked in.

In the case of this clonotype: A clone one base away is much larger, so this may be a read error. This sequence joins TRBV2 and TRBJ2-2; no reliable D call. The CDR3 covers 13 residues. Germline V gene sequence: CDR1 SNHLY, CDR2 FYNNEI. CDR3 DNA sequence: TGTGCCAGCAGTGAACCGAAGACCGGGGAGCTGTTTTTT. Translating it yields CASSEPKTGELFF.

Notes on this clonotype: An end of the junction differs from the germline gene, which may be a read error. The V gene is TRBV6-9, the J gene TRBJ2-2; maybe TRBD2 (5 bases). This CDR3 region has 16 residues. Per germline, CDR1 MNHGY and CDR2 SVAAGI. CDR3 loop: CASSYFEGSGTRELFF. DNA for the CDR3: TGTGCCAGCAGTTATTTTGAGGGTTCAGGCACCAGGGAGCTGTTTTTT.

In its sample, this clonotype was seen many times. The chain links TRBV12-3 or TRBV12-4 to TRBJ1-5, with D perhaps TRBD1 (6 bases). V dropped 8 bases and J dropped 9 bases, with 14 bases sitting between them. The CDR3 is 12 amino acids. CDR3 in DNA: TGTGCCAGCCGCATTGGGGGGGCGCCCCAGCATTTT. This encodes CASRIGGAPQHF.

This clonotype showed up many times. V is TRBV7-9 and J is TRBJ1-1, with D maybe TRBD1 (5 bases). Trimming stripped 3 bases from V and 8 bases from J, with 16 bases between. Per the germline V gene, CDR1 is SEHNR and CDR2 is FQNEAQ (reference sequence). This CDR3 spans 14 amino acids. CDR3 amino acids: CASSFVVGGTEAFF. The CDR3 DNA sequence: TGTGCCAGCAGCTTCGTTGTTGGGGGTACGGAAGCTTTCTTT. Based on the CDR3 plus reference TRBV7-9 and TRBJ1-1, the full variable domain is DTGVSQNPRHKITKRGQNVTFRCDPISEHNRLYWYRQTLGQGPEFLTYFQNEAQLEKSRLLSDRFSAERPKGSFSTLEIQRTEQGDSAMYLCASSFVVGGTEAFFGQGTRLTVV.

In its sample, this clonotype was seen many times. V is TRBV5-6 and J is TRBJ2-7; D tentatively fits TRBD1 or TRBD2 (5 bases each). V lost 3 bases, J lost 0 bases, and 10 bases lay in between. Germline CDR1 and CDR2: SGHDT and YYEEEE. There are 14 residues in the CDR3. The CDR3 region is CASSSGASSYEQYF. CDR3 coding DNA: TGTGCCAGCAGCTCCGGGGCTAGCTCCTACGAGCAGTACTTC. Full variable domain (outside the CDR3, taken from reference TRBV5-6 and TRBJ2-7): DAGVTQSPTHLIKTRGQQVTLRCSPKSGHDTVSWYQQALGQGPQFIFQYYEEEERQRGNFPDRFSGHQFPNYSSELNVNALLLGDSALYLCASSSGASSYEQYFGPGTRLTVT.

The chain combines TRBV4-3 with TRBJ1-1; no reliable D call. V was shortened by 1 base and J by 0 bases, with 15 bases between the two germline ends. This CDR3 has 17 residues. Germline CDR1 LGHNA, CDR2 YSLEER. CDR3: CASSQGVGIEMNTEAFF. As DNA, the CDR3 is TGCGCCAGCAGCCAAGGAGTGGGGATAGAGATGAACACTGAAGCTTTCTTT.

On this clonotype: A much larger clone sits a single nucleotide away, making a read error possible. The J gene is TRBJ2-3, the V gene TRBV20-1, with TRBD2 matching 7 bases. The CDR3 spans 15 residues. Germline loops: CDR1 DFQATT, CDR2 SNEGSKA (reference sequence). CDR3 in amino acids: CSTRDLGGSPDTQYF. The CDR3 region has the DNA TGCAGTACTAGAGATCTTGGCGGGAGTCCGGATACGCAGTATTTT.

The rearrangement links TRBV14 to TRBJ2-2; D is uncertain. Germline assignment: CDR1 SGHDN and CDR2 FVKESK. The CDR3 extends over 14 amino acids. The V end lost 4 bases, the J end lost 4 bases, and 10 bases lay between the germline ends. The CDR3 nucleotides read TGTGCCAGCAGCCTCACACAGAGCACCGGGGAGCTGTTTTTT. Translating gives CASSLTQSTGELFF.

The genes are TRBV7-7 and TRBJ2-5; D is perhaps TRBD1 (5 bases). Germline values: CDR1 SSHAT, CDR2 FNYEAQ (reference sequence). This CDR3 has 16 residues. The V gene lost 2 bases and the J gene lost 3 bases, with 16 bases spanning the gap. DNA for the CDR3: TGTGCCAGCAGCTTATATGCAGGCAGGGCCGAAGAGACCCAGTACTTC. Its protein is CASSLYAGRAEETQYF.

The chain couples TRBV7-8 to TRBJ2-3; D may correspond to TRBD1 or TRBD2 (5 bases each). This CDR3 spans 16 amino acids. Germline V gives CDR1 SGHVS, CDR2 FQNEAQ. The ends were cut back, 5 bases at V and 1 base at J, with 16 bases in the middle. CDR3: CASSVIRDAGTDTQYF. The CDR3 nucleotides are TGTGCCAGCAGCGTCATAAGGGACGCTGGCACAGATACGCAGTATTTT.

Many counts were recorded for this clonotype. This chain uses TRBV6-5 with TRBJ2-3, with 10 bases fitting TRBD1. V trimming: 10 bases; J trimming: 4 bases; junction bases outside the gene matches: 14. Germline CDR1 and CDR2: MNHEY and SVGAGI. The length of the CDR3 is 16 residues. CDR3 bases: TGTGCCACCTATCCCGGGACAGGGGACGGGGCAGATACGCAGTATTTT. Protein: CATYPGTGDGADTQYF.

This clonotype was observed many times. The CDR3 is CASSSARGQGNYNEQFF. As DNA, the CDR3 is TGTGCCAGCAGCTCAGCTAGGGGACAGGGGAACTACAATGAGCAGTTCTTC. The V call is TRBV7-9, the J call TRBJ2-1; the match to TRBD1 covers 10 bases. The V and J ends lost 4 bases and 3 bases, in that order; junction bases with no gene match: 9. The germline gives CDR1 SEHNR, CDR2 FQNEAQ (reference sequence). CDR3 length equals 17 residues.

The table lists this clonotype with many counts. The gene calls are TRBV5-4 and TRBJ1-1, with TRBD1 identical over 9 bases. With 2 bases clipped from V and 4 bases from J, the junction kept 3 bases outside the gene matches. This CDR3 is built from 14 residues. The germline V gene encodes CDR1 SGHNT and CDR2 YYREEE (reference sequence). In DNA, the CDR3 is TGTGCCAGCAGCTTACAGGGGGCGCCCACTGAAGCTTTCTTT. Protein sequence: CASSLQGAPTEAFF.